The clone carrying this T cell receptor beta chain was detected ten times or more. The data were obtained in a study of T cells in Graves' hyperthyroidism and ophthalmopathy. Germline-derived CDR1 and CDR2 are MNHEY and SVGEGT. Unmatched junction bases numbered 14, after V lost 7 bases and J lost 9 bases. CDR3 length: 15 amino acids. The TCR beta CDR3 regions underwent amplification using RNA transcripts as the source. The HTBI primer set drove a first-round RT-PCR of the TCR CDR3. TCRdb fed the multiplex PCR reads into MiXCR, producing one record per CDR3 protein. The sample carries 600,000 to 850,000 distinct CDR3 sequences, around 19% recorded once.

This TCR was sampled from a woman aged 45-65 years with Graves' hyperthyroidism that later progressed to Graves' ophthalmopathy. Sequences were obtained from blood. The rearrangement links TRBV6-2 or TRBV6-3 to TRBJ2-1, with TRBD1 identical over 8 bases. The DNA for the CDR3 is TGTGCCAGCAATCCCGGGACAGGACCATCCTCTGAGCAGTTCTTC. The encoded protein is CASNPGTGPSSEQFF.